Shown below are 30 T cell receptor beta chains from a single sample sequenced in a study of T cell repertoires in ileal Crohn's disease (dated by TCRdb to between 2018 and 2021). The time point label, read with the paper, signifies: inflamed ileum from the surgical specimen. The library was generated by the immunoSEQ multiplex PCR assay. TCRdb's version of the immuneACCESS table is confined to in-frame rearrangements and falls short of the full clone set. An unresolved V gene accounts for under half of the shortfall where checked; the remainder is of unknown origin. Counted in this sample were about 14,000 clones; less than 85% of them appeared once. The top ten hold approximately 15% of the sample. The specimen sequenced was ileal tissue. The origin of the receptors is an adult with Crohn's disease.

This chain links TRBV11-2 with TRBJ2-1; TRBD2 might be the D (6 bases). Trimming took 1 base from V and 5 from J, leaving 12 bases between them. Germline CDR1 is SGHAT and CDR2 is FQNNGV. The CDR3 loop spans 15 amino acids. The CDR3 spells CASSLGPGRNNEQFF. The DNA of the CDR3 is TGTGCCAGCAGCTTAGGTCCAGGGAGGAACAATGAGCAGTTCTTC.

As to this clone: The sample carries other DNA sequences with the same CDR3. The chain combines TRBV6-1 with TRBJ1-4; D is unclear. V was clipped by 1 base and J by 5 bases, with 8 bases between them. CDR3 size: 14 residues. Germline V gene sequence: CDR1 MNHNS, CDR2 SASEGT. CDR3 DNA: TGTGCCAGCAGTGAAGGGGGAGTAAATGAAAAACTGTTTTTT. Its translation is CASSEGGVNEKLFF.

In this sample, this clone turned up once. The chain couples TRBV9 to TRBJ2-2; TRBD1 is a possible D gene (6 bases). This CDR3 is 12 amino acids long. The V and J ends lost 4 bases and 7 bases respectively, with 8 bases between them. CDR1 and CDR2 from the germline V gene are SGDLS and YYNGEE. The CDR3: CASSLQGGELFF. DNA of the CDR3: TGTGCCAGCAGCTTACAGGGCGGGGAGCTGTTTTTT.

The chain combines TRBV12-5 with TRBJ1-5; the D gene is possibly TRBD1 (6 bases). The CDR3 loop spans 14 amino acids. Germline V gene data show CDR1 as LGHNT and CDR2 as FRNRAP. V shed 1 base and J shed 2 bases, with 6 bases lying between them. CDR3 residues: CASGLGTGNQPQHF. The CDR3 bases are TGTGCTAGTGGTTTGGGGACAGGCAATCAGCCCCAGCATTTT. Together with reference TRBV12-5 and TRBJ1-5, the CDR3 gives the full variable domain: DARVTQTPRHKVTEMGQEVTMRCQPILGHNTVFWYRQTMMQGLELLAYFRNRAPLDDSGMPKDRFSAEMPDATLATLKIQPSEPRDSAVYFCASGLGTGNQPQHFGDGTRLSIL.

The chain carries TRBV6-1 and TRBJ1-5, with D possibly TRBD1 on 5 matching bases. The CDR3 covers 10 residues. Germline lookup yields CDR1 MNHNS and CDR2 SASEGT. Trimming stripped 6 bases from V and 8 bases from J, with 5 bases between. As DNA, the CDR3 is TGTGCCAGCAGGGGGGAGCCCCAGCATTTT. Its translation: CASRGEPQHF.

The CDR3 coding sequence is TGTGCCAGCAGCTTAGGACAACAGGGGGTGCGCGAGCAGTACTTC. Encoded protein: CASSLGQQGVREQYF. This chain joins TRBV7-6 and TRBJ2-7; TRBD1 matches 8 bases. Trimming took 1 base from V and 6 from J; bases not matched to a gene: 8. The germline V gene has CDR1 SGHVS and CDR2 FNYEAQ. This CDR3 spans 15 amino acids.

This chain links TRBV25-1 with TRBJ1-1, with 8 bases identical to TRBD1. CDR1 and CDR2 from the germline V gene are MGHDK and SYGVNS. V shed 3 bases, J shed 3 bases, and the junction held 9 bases outside the gene matches. This CDR3 region has 16 residues. CDR3 protein: CASSDYSGGRDTEAFF. The CDR3 nucleotides are TGTGCCAGCAGTGACTACTCAGGGGGCAGGGACACTGAAGCTTTCTTT.

The rearrangement links TRBV30 to TRBJ1-2, with TRBD1 as a possible D gene (6 bases). Germline CDR1 is GTSNPN and CDR2 is SVGIG (reference sequence). V dropped 5 bases and J dropped 3 bases, with 13 bases sitting between them. The CDR3 consists of 13 residues. CDR3 sequence (DNA): TGTGCCTGGCTACAGGGCGTAGACTATGGCTACACCTTC. It specifies CAWLQGVDYGYTF.

J is TRBJ2-7 and V is TRBV6-1; 7 nucleotides line up with TRBD1. The CDR3 sequence is 14 residues long. Germline CDR1 reads MNHNS; CDR2 reads SASEGT. V was pared by 5 bases and J by 0 bases, with 4 bases of the junction left unmatched. The CDR3 protein is CASSRQGPSYEQYF. The DNA of the CDR3 is TGTGCCAGCAGTAGACAGGGACCCTCCTACGAGCAGTACTTC.

This chain joins TRBV12-5 and TRBJ1-5; D is undetermined. The ends were cut back, 2 bases at V and 3 bases at J, with 8 bases in the middle. From germline, CDR1 is LGHNT and CDR2 FRNRAP. This CDR3 comprises 14 residues. DNA for the CDR3: TGTGCTAGTGGTTTGTACGGGCCCAATCAGCCCCAGCATTTT. Encoded protein: CASGLYGPNQPQHF.

CDR3 DNA sequence: TGTGCCAGCAGTTATTACGGACAGATCACAGATACGCAGTATTTT. Translated, it gives CASSYYGQITDTQYF. J is TRBJ2-3 and V is TRBV6-5, with D possibly matching TRBD1 (6 bases). The CDR3 spans 15 residues. Germline CDR1 MNHEY, CDR2 SVGAGI. Trimming shortened V by 3 bases and J by 2 bases, and 12 bases separated the two germline ends.

V usage is TRBV4-1 and J usage is TRBJ1-5; 7 positions match TRBD1. With 0 bases clipped from V and 8 bases from J, the junction kept 16 bases outside the gene matches. CDR1 MGHRA and CDR2 YSYEKL come from the germline V gene. CDR3 size: 18 residues. CDR3 DNA sequence: TGCGCCAGCAGCCAAGACACCGGGACAGCTGGTAGAGGGGAGCCCCAGCATTTT. Translated, it gives CASSQDTGTAGRGEPQHF.

This clone ranks as medium-sized. The chain uses TRBV19 and TRBJ1-3; D ambiguous. This CDR3 contains 14 residues. Trimming pared 3 bases from V and 3 bases from J, leaving 9 bases between. Germline V gene sequence: CDR1 LNHDA, CDR2 SQIVND (reference sequence). The DNA for the CDR3 is TGTGCCAGTAGTATCGGGGAACTTGGAAACACCATATATTTT. Residues: CASSIGELGNTIYF.

The V and J genes are TRBV2 and TRBJ2-6; D not resolved. Trimming stripped 9 bases from V and 1 base from J, with 7 bases between. This CDR3 comprises 13 residues. The germline V gene encodes CDR1 SNHLY and CDR2 FYNNEI. The CDR3 coding sequence is TGTGCCAGTCGATTATCTGGGGCCAACGTCCTGACTTTC. This encodes CASRLSGANVLTF.

The J gene is TRBJ1-6, the V gene TRBV7-2; possible D gene TRBD1, 5 bases. The CDR3 consists of 15 residues. CDR1 and CDR2 (germline): SGHTA, FQGNSA. Trimming left V 5 bases short and J 5 bases short, with 13 bases between. In DNA, the CDR3 is TGTGCCAGCAGCCCGAGTGGGACTAATAATTCACCCCTCCACTTT. It encodes CASSPSGTNNSPLHF. Full variable domain (remainder filled in from reference TRBV7-2 and TRBJ1-6): GAGVSQSPSNKVTEKGKDVELRCDPISGHTALYWYRQSLGQGLEFLIYFQGNSAPDKSGLPSDRFSAERTGGSVSTLTIQRTQQEDSAVYLCASSPSGTNNSPLHFGNGTRLTVT.

The CDR3 loop is CASSLAGLKKETQYF. The CDR3 coding sequence is TGTGCCAGCAGCTTGGCGGGACTCAAAAAAGAGACCCAGTACTTC. The J gene is TRBJ2-5, the V gene TRBV5-4; possible D gene TRBD2, 6 bases. The length of the CDR3 is 15 residues. Per germline, CDR1 SGHNT and CDR2 YYREEE (reference sequence). V was shortened by 0 bases and J by 3 bases, with 12 bases between the two germline ends. Using reference TRBV5-4 and TRBJ2-5 for the parts outside the CDR3, the full variable domain is ETGVTQSPTHLIKTRGQQVTLRCSSQSGHNTVSWYQQALGQGPQFIFQYYREEENGRGNFPPRFSGLQFPNYSSELNVNALELDDSALYLCASSLAGLKKETQYFGPGTRLLVL.

This rearrangement joins TRBV10-2 to TRBJ1-1, with D maybe TRBD1 (6 bases). V lost 1 base to trimming and J lost 4 bases, with 10 bases between them. In germline, CDR1 is WSHSY, CDR2 SAAADI. The CDR3 loop spans 14 amino acids. CDR3 residues: CASSEYRRGTEAFF. The DNA for the CDR3 is TGCGCCAGCAGTGAGTATCGCAGGGGCACTGAAGCTTTCTTT.

The chain employs TRBV6-4 and TRBJ1-1; 10 bases are shared with TRBD1. CDR1 MRHNA and CDR2 SNTAGT come from the germline V gene. V dropped 7 bases and J dropped 8; count of bases not matched to a gene: 13. The CDR3 has 15 amino acids. The CDR3 reads CASNGGTGAKEEAFF. As DNA, the CDR3 is TGTGCCAGCAATGGAGGGACAGGGGCCAAAGAAGAAGCTTTCTTT.

The chain employs TRBV10-3 and TRBJ2-7, with D perhaps matching TRBD1 or TRBD2 (5 bases each). The germline V gene has CDR1 ENHRY and CDR2 SYGVKD. V lost 3 bases to trimming and J lost 2 bases, with 8 bases between them. CDR3 length equals 13 residues. The DNA for the CDR3 is TGTGCCATCAGTGATGGGGGAACCTACGAGCAGTACTTC. Residues: CAISDGGTYEQYF.

The chain links TRBV5-4 to TRBJ1-2; D is unresolved. CDR3 length equals 15 residues. CDR1 is SGHNT, CDR2 YYREEE, per germline (reference sequence). Trimming removed 0 bases from V and 8 bases from J, with 17 bases in between. CDR3 sequence: CASSLGLDGIGGYTF. DNA for the CDR3: TGTGCCAGCAGCTTGGGACTCGATGGGATTGGGGGCTACACCTTC.

This chain uses TRBV7-9 with TRBJ2-2, with D unresolved. With 5 bases removed from V and 5 bases from J, the gap between germline ends came to 15 bases. Germline lookup yields CDR1 SEHNR and CDR2 FQNEAQ (reference sequence). The CDR3 totals 15 residues. The CDR3 DNA is TGTGCCAGCAGCCGGACGAGCCTAGGGACCGGGGAGCTGTTTTTT. Residues: CASSRTSLGTGELFF.

The chain employs TRBV4-1 and TRBJ1-1; D unclear. This CDR3 contains 13 residues. The germline V gene encodes CDR1 MGHRA and CDR2 YSYEKL. Trimming shortened V by 0 bases and J by 8 bases, and 10 bases separated the two germline ends. The CDR3 bases are TGCGCCAGCAGCCAAGATTGGGTCGGGGAAGCTTTCTTT. Translation gives CASSQDWVGEAFF.

Only one count was recorded for this clone. V is TRBV4-2 and J is TRBJ1-6; D remains ambiguous. CDR3 length: 14 residues. In germline, CDR1 is LGHNA, CDR2 YNFKEQ. Trimming pared 0 bases from V and 7 bases from J, leaving 7 bases between. CDR3 in amino acids: CASSQDWENSPLHF. CDR3 DNA: TGTGCCAGCAGCCAAGATTGGGAGAATTCACCCCTCCACTTT.

This clone was detected a few times. The sample has other DNA sequences that encode this CDR3 too. The chain joins TRBV9 to TRBJ2-5; 7 nucleotides line up with TRBD2. There are 16 residues in the CDR3. Germline values: CDR1 SGDLS, CDR2 YYNGEE. V shed 0 bases, J shed 2 bases, and the junction held 7 bases outside the gene matches. The chain's CDR3 is CASSVGLAEVQETQYF. The CDR3 nucleotides read TGTGCCAGCAGCGTAGGGCTAGCGGAAGTACAAGAGACCCAGTACTTC.

As DNA, the CDR3 is TGCGCCAGCAGCTTCGACCCGGGACTAGTGACCGAGCAGTACTTC. This sequence encodes CASSFDPGLVTEQYF. This chain links TRBV5-1 with TRBJ2-7, with TRBD2 matching 8 bases. This CDR3 has 15 amino acids. Losses at the gene ends were 2 bases for V and 6 bases for J; bases not matched to a gene: 10. Germline assignment: CDR1 SGHRS and CDR2 YFSETQ.

The chain carries TRBV5-6 and TRBJ2-7; possibly TRBD1 or TRBD2 for D (5 bases each). The CDR3 extends over 13 amino acids. CDR1 SGHDT and CDR2 YYEEEE come from the germline V gene. V lost 2 bases and J 8 bases, leaving 14 bases between the germline ends. DNA for the CDR3: TGTGCCAGCAGCTTCGTCCCCCTGGGACAGCAGTACTTC. This codes for CASSFVPLGQQYF.

V is TRBV5-4 and J is TRBJ1-6, with 7 bases matching TRBD1. With 0 bases clipped from V and 8 bases from J, the junction kept 5 bases outside the gene matches. The CDR3 runs to 15 residues. CDR1 is SGHNT and CDR2 is YYREEE in the germline V gene (reference sequence). The CDR3 spells CASSLGDSFYSPLHF. For the CDR3, the DNA is TGTGCCAGCAGCTTGGGGGACAGTTTTTATTCACCCCTCCACTTT. The variable domain in full, completed from reference TRBV5-4 and TRBJ1-6, reads ETGVTQSPTHLIKTRGQQVTLRCSSQSGHNTVSWYQQALGQGPQFIFQYYREEENGRGNFPPRFSGLQFPNYSSELNVNALELDDSALYLCASSLGDSFYSPLHFGNGTRLTVT.

The chain is built from TRBV7-9 and TRBJ1-4; D is uncertain. Trimming shortened V by 6 bases and J by 5 bases, and 16 bases separated the two germline ends. Germline V lookup: CDR1 SEHNR, CDR2 FQNEAQ (reference sequence). This CDR3 comprises 15 residues. CDR3 nucleotide sequence: TGTGCCAGCAGTCTAGACACGGGCGAGAATGAAAAACTGTTTTTT. Amino acids: CASSLDTGENEKLFF.

Details on this clone: Additional DNA sequences in this sample encode the identical CDR3. The chain employs TRBV7-9 and TRBJ1-2, with D unresolved. The V gene lost 5 bases and the J gene lost 0 bases, with 10 bases spanning the gap. CDR3 length: 14 amino acids. Per germline, CDR1 SEHNR and CDR2 FQNEAQ (reference sequence). The CDR3 sequence is CASSPSGANYGYTF. The CDR3 nucleotides are TGTGCCAGCAGCCCTAGTGGAGCTAACTATGGCTACACCTTC.

This clone has just a few counts. The chain has TRBV6-1 and TRBJ1-1, with TRBD1 as a possible D gene (6 bases). The CDR3 sequence is 18 residues long. V was cut by 1 base and J by 1 base, with 19 bases left in between. Germline CDR1 is MNHNS and CDR2 is SASEGT. CDR3 coding DNA: TGTGCCAGCAGTGAAGATTTGTGGTTACAGGGCAGGAACACTGAAGCTTTCTTT. The encoded protein is CASSEDLWLQGRNTEAFF.